This entry is about one T cell receptor (beta chain). This sample stems from a study of blood T cells in healthy people across ages. From germline, CDR1 is SGHAT and CDR2 FQNNGV. V trimming: 5 bases; J trimming: 2 bases; junction bases outside the gene matches: 21. The CDR3 loop spans 20 amino acids. With a J-beta primer mix and a sample-barcoded 5' primer, a second PCR ran about 7 to 12 cycles. TCRdb analysed the 5' RACE reads with MiXCR anew, one entry per CDR3 protein. The sample lists around 600,000 distinct CDR3 sequences; 45% to 55% were seen once. Material: blood. This receptor was identified in an elderly man in good health. The chain couples TRBV11-2 to TRBJ2-3; TRBD2 agrees at 8 bases. CDR3: CASSASGGPGSASVTDTQYF. In DNA form, the CDR3 reads TGTGCCAGCAGCGCCTCGGGGGGGCCAGGCTCTGCCTCGGTCACAGATACGCAGTATTTT.